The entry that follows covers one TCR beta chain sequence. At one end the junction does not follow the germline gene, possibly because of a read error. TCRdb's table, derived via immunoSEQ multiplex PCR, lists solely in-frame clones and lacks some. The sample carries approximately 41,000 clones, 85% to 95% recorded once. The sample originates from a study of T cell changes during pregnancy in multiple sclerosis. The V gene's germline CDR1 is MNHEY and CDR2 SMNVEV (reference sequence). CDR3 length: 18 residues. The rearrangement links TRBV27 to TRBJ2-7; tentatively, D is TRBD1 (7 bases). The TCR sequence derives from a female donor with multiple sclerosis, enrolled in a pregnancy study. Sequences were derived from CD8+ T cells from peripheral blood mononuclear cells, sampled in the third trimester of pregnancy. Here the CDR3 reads CASSLTWGDSDLSYEQYF. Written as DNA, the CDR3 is TGTGCCAGTAGTTTAACTTGGGGGGACAGCGACTTGTCCTACGAGCAGTACTTC.